This TCR beta chain is drawn from a study of spatial heterogeneity in lung cancer. Germline V CDR1 and CDR2: LGHDT, YNNKEL (reference sequence). CDR3 length: 15 residues. V shed 0 bases and J 8 bases; nucleotides not matched to a gene: 4. This clonotype was observed a handful of times. On each TCR cDNA molecule, a unique molecular identifier was present. MiXCR, applied by TCRdb to the 5' RACE reads, yields one record per CDR3 protein. The sample holds more than 65,000 distinct CDR3 sequences, approximately 12% seen once. Documented time point: sample taken at primary tumor resection. Frozen PBMC, nontumor lung or tumor provided whole RNA, which was sequenced unsorted.

The origin of this receptor is a male donor with early-stage non-small cell lung cancer. The material sequenced was PBMCs, taken at surgery. The chain recombines TRBV3-1 with TRBJ2-7; 13 bases align to TRBD2. The CDR3 is CASSQEGGLAGQQYF. Written as DNA, the CDR3 is TGTGCCAGCAGCCAAGAGGGGGGACTAGCGGGACAGCAGTACTTC.